These T cell receptor beta chains were read from a single sample in a study of T cells after yellow fever vaccination. One entry per CDR3 protein results from TCRdb running MiXCR on the 5' RACE reads. Among under 550,000 distinct CDR3 sequences listed, around a fifth were seen once. The sample was PBMCs, taken less than 25 days after the first yellow fever vaccination. The receptors come from a man in his late teens or twenties who received the YFV17D yellow fever vaccine. CDR3s include the opening cysteine and the closing phenylalanine or tryptophan. Each record gives: CDR3 DNA, CDR3 protein, J gene, V gene, clone size, D gene. D genes are given only for firm matches. Size values are once, few and many counts, or a class for expanded clones, and some rows have none.

DNA: TGTGCCAGCGGACTACAGGGTGTGCAAACAGATACGCAGTATTTT
CDR3: CASGLQGVQTDTQYF
J: TRBJ2-3
V: TRBV12-3/TRBV12-4
size: few
D: .

DNA: TGTGCCAGCAGGCCGCTCTGGCCCGGGGAGCTGTTTTTT
CDR3: CASRPLWPGELFF
J: TRBJ2-2
V: TRBV11-1
size: .
D: .

DNA: TGTGCCAGCAGTTTGACAGGGGCCACTCGGGCTTTCTTT
CDR3: CASSLTGATRAFF
J: TRBJ1-1
V: TRBV12-3/TRBV12-4
size: few
D: TRBD1

DNA: TGCAGCGCCCGGGATGTCGGAACCTTGGCCCAGCATTTT
CDR3: CSARDVGTLAQHF
J: TRBJ1-5
V: TRBV29-1
size: .
D: .

DNA: TGTGCCACATCCGGGACTAGATTCGATGAGCAGTTCTTC
CDR3: CATSGTRFDEQFF
J: TRBJ2-1
V: TRBV6-1
size: few
D: TRBD2

DNA: TGTGCCATCAGTAGACAGGGTTTATCGGATGAGCAGTTCTTC
CDR3: CAISRQGLSDEQFF
J: TRBJ2-1
V: TRBV10-3
size: .
D: TRBD1

DNA: TGTGCCAGCAGTTTAACAGGGGGCTCTGGGGAGCTGTTTTTT
CDR3: CASSLTGGSGELFF
J: TRBJ2-2
V: TRBV12-3/TRBV12-4
size: many
D: TRBD1

DNA: TGTGCCAGCAGTGAATTAGCGGGGGAGGTCAATGAGCAGTTCTTC
CDR3: CASSELAGEVNEQFF
J: TRBJ2-1
V: TRBV25-1
size: medium-sized
D: TRBD2

DNA: TGTGCCAGCAGTTTGAGACACAGGGCCCAGGGCTACACCTTC
CDR3: CASSLRHRAQGYTF
J: TRBJ1-2
V: TRBV12-3/TRBV12-4
size: many
D: .

DNA: TGTGCCAGTACCGGCGGGGGACCATACAATGAGCAGTTCTTC
CDR3: CASTGGGPYNEQFF
J: TRBJ2-1
V: TRBV19
size: .
D: TRBD2

DNA: TGTGCCATCAGTGAGCGGCAGGGGAACACTGAAGCTTTCTTT
CDR3: CAISERQGNTEAFF
J: TRBJ1-1
V: TRBV10-3
size: .
D: .

DNA: TGTGCCAGCAGCTCACCGGGACGGGAAGAGACCCAGTACTTC
CDR3: CASSSPGREETQYF
J: TRBJ2-5
V: TRBV7-2
size: .
D: .

DNA: TGTGCCAGCAGCGCGTATGGGGCGACTAGCACAGATACGCAGTATTTT
CDR3: CASSAYGATSTDTQYF
J: TRBJ2-3
V: TRBV7-3
size: .
D: .

DNA: TGCAGTGCTAGTCCGGGGCCGGCCTATGGCTACACCTTC
CDR3: CSASPGPAYGYTF
J: TRBJ1-2
V: TRBV20-1
size: .
D: .

DNA: TGTGCCAGCAGTGAATCGGACTACGAGCAGTACTTC
CDR3: CASSESDYEQYF
J: TRBJ2-7
V: TRBV2
size: .
D: .

DNA: TGTGCCAGCAGCCCAAGAGGGGCAGCGGGGGGCCTCAGGGAGCAGTTCTTC
CDR3: CASSPRGAAGGLREQFF
J: TRBJ2-1
V: TRBV7-8
size: .
D: TRBD2

DNA: TGTGCCAGCGGACTCTTCACAGATACGCAGTATTTT
CDR3: CASGLFTDTQYF
J: TRBJ2-3
V: TRBV27
size: once
D: .

DNA: TGTGCCAGCAGTTCAGCGGGACAGGGGCTTCCCTACGAGCAGTACTTC
CDR3: CASSSAGQGLPYEQYF
J: TRBJ2-7
V: TRBV12-3/TRBV12-4
size: .
D: TRBD1

DNA: TGCGCCAGCGGGTTAAACAGGGAGATCGGTGAAGCTTTCTTT
CDR3: CASGLNREIGEAFF
J: TRBJ1-1
V: TRBV5-1
size: few
D: .

DNA: TGTGCCAGCAGCGAGATACCGGAGACCCAGTACTTC
CDR3: CASSEIPETQYF
J: TRBJ2-5
V: TRBV7-9
size: .
D: .

DNA: TGTGCCAGCAGGTTAAGGGGGCTAGATACGCAGTATTTT
CDR3: CASRLRGLDTQYF
J: TRBJ2-3
V: TRBV6-5
size: few
D: TRBD1

DNA: TGTGCCAGCCGAAAGGGACTAGCGGGTGCGAACACCGGGGAGCTGTTTTTT
CDR3: CASRKGLAGANTGELFF
J: TRBJ2-2
V: TRBV6-1
size: .
D: TRBD2

DNA: TGTGCCAGTAGTATAAGCGGGGGGCTCTTGGAGCAGTTCTTC
CDR3: CASSISGGLLEQFF
J: TRBJ2-1
V: TRBV19
size: .
D: TRBD2

DNA: TGTGCCACCCGGGAAGGGAAAGAGACCCAGTACTTC
CDR3: CATREGKETQYF
J: TRBJ2-5
V: TRBV7-2
size: .
D: .

DNA: TGTGCCAGCAGTGTGGCCGTAGGGGACAACTATGGCTACACCTTC
CDR3: CASSVAVGDNYGYTF
J: TRBJ1-2
V: TRBV28
size: few
D: .

DNA: TGTGCCAGCTCACAAGGACAGGGGGCGCGGGAGCAGTACTTC
CDR3: CASSQGQGAREQYF
J: TRBJ2-7
V: TRBV18
size: .
D: TRBD1

DNA: TGTGCCAGCTCACCACCGGGGGACCACGAGCAGTACTTC
CDR3: CASSPPGDHEQYF
J: TRBJ2-7
V: TRBV18
size: .
D: .

DNA: TGTGCCAGCAGCGTCCGGGATACAGGAGAGACCCAGTACTTC
CDR3: CASSVRDTGETQYF
J: TRBJ2-5
V: TRBV9
size: .
D: .

DNA: TGTGCCAGCAGCCAAGGACAGACGAACACCGGGGAGCTGTTTTTT
CDR3: CASSQGQTNTGELFF
J: TRBJ2-2
V: TRBV4-2
size: many
D: .

DNA: TGTGCCAGCAGCGCCGGGGACAGGGGGTCCTACGAGCAGTACTTC
CDR3: CASSAGDRGSYEQYF
J: TRBJ2-7
V: TRBV5-4
size: .
D: TRBD1

DNA: TGTGCCAGCAGCGCTCCTTTAGGGGGGAGGACAGATACGCAGTATTTT
CDR3: CASSAPLGGRTDTQYF
J: TRBJ2-3
V: TRBV7-9
size: few
D: .

DNA: TGTGCCAGCAGCCCAAGACAGGCTCTTACCACAGATACGCAGTATTTT
CDR3: CASSPRQALTTDTQYF
J: TRBJ2-3
V: TRBV7-6
size: few
D: .

DNA: TGTGCCAGCACTCCGCGGGCCCGGGGGGGGGAGCAGTTCTTC
CDR3: CASTPRARGGEQFF
J: TRBJ2-1
V: TRBV12-3/TRBV12-4
size: .
D: TRBD2

DNA: TGTGCCAGCAGCCAAGCAAGAGGTGAAACAGATACGCAGTATTTT
CDR3: CASSQARGETDTQYF
J: TRBJ2-3
V: TRBV3-1
size: .
D: .

DNA: TGTGCCTGGACGGCCGGGGGGGCAGGCACAGATACGCAGTATTTT
CDR3: CAWTAGGAGTDTQYF
J: TRBJ2-3
V: TRBV30
size: .
D: TRBD2

DNA: TGTGCCAGCAGCTTTGGGACTAGCGGGGGTCGGGCAGATACGCAGTATTTT
CDR3: CASSFGTSGGRADTQYF
J: TRBJ2-3
V: TRBV7-2
size: .
D: TRBD2

DNA: TGTGCCTGGGCGGGGGACCGCCGGGAGACCCAGTACTTC
CDR3: CAWAGDRRETQYF
J: TRBJ2-5
V: TRBV30
size: .
D: TRBD2

DNA: TGTGCCAGCAGCGTAGGTACAGGAGACGACACAGATACGCAGTATTTT
CDR3: CASSVGTGDDTDTQYF
J: TRBJ2-3
V: TRBV9
size: few
D: .

DNA: TGTGCCAGCAGCGCTAGCGGGGCCAAAAACATTCAGTACTTC
CDR3: CASSASGAKNIQYF
J: TRBJ2-4
V: TRBV12-3/TRBV12-4
size: .
D: TRBD2

DNA: TGTGCCACCAAGCGGGGGGGCCTTAGGGATACGCAGTATTTT
CDR3: CATKRGGLRDTQYF
J: TRBJ2-3
V: TRBV6-1
size: few
D: TRBD2

DNA: TGTGCCAGCAGCCTTGATGGGGCCCCCCGCGGCTACACCTTC
CDR3: CASSLDGAPRGYTF
J: TRBJ1-2
V: TRBV28
size: .
D: .

DNA: TGTGCCAGCAGCCCCCTCTGGACTAGCGGGGAAGTCCCCAGCACAGATACGCAGTATTTT
CDR3: CASSPLWTSGEVPSTDTQYF
J: TRBJ2-3
V: TRBV11-2
size: .
D: TRBD2

DNA: TGCAGTCTCTTAGCGGGGGACCAAGAGACCCAGTACTTC
CDR3: CSLLAGDQETQYF
J: TRBJ2-5
V: TRBV20-1
size: few
D: TRBD2

DNA: TGTGCCAGCAGCTTAGGACAGGGGGCTCCCGGGGAGCTGTTTTTT
CDR3: CASSLGQGAPGELFF
J: TRBJ2-2
V: TRBV7-2
size: .
D: TRBD1

DNA: TGTGCCAGCAGCCCGGGGACAGGGGGTTTGGACTATGGCTACACCTTC
CDR3: CASSPGTGGLDYGYTF
J: TRBJ1-2
V: TRBV5-4
size: many
D: TRBD1

DNA: TGCGCCAGCAGCGGGACAGGGGGCGTCCGTAACGAAAAACTGTTTTTT
CDR3: CASSGTGGVRNEKLFF
J: TRBJ1-4
V: TRBV4-1
size: .
D: TRBD1

DNA: TGCGCCAGCAATTTTGGGGGAAATGGCTACACCTTC
CDR3: CASNFGGNGYTF
J: TRBJ1-2
V: TRBV4-3
size: .
D: .

DNA: TGTGCCAGTAGTAAACTCGGGACTAGTGTTGCAGATACGCAGTATTTT
CDR3: CASSKLGTSVADTQYF
J: TRBJ2-3
V: TRBV19
size: .
D: TRBD2

DNA: TGTGCCAGCAGAACCACAGGGCCAGCCTTGGGTACGCAGTATTTT
CDR3: CASRTTGPALGTQYF
J: TRBJ2-3
V: TRBV6-1
size: few
D: .

DNA: TGTGCCAGCAGCTCGATGGGGGGGGCGCGCAATGAGCAGTTCTTC
CDR3: CASSSMGGARNEQFF
J: TRBJ2-1
V: TRBV5-4
size: .
D: .